These T cell receptor beta chains were read from a single sample in a study of shared clonotypes between healthy human individuals. The data were produced by immunoSEQ multiplex PCR, yet TCRdb's version contains in-frame clones alone and is incomplete. The sample carries a few hundred thousand clones, approximately 65% recorded once. Sequences were obtained from memory CD4+ T cells sorted from blood. The receptors come from a man aged 25 to 40 in good health. Each CDR3 is given with its conserved first and last residue. A D gene is named only where the DNA matches it firmly. Clone size appears in some rows only: once, few, many, or a class for an expanded clone.

14	few	.	TRBV4-1	TRBJ2-2	CASSQGARTGELFF	TGCGCCAGCAGCCAAGGGGCGCGCACCGGGGAGCTGTTTTTT
13	.	.	TRBV9	TRBJ2-7	CASSATVTGEQYF	TGTGCCAGCAGCGCGACAGTAACCGGCGAGCAGTACTTC
21	.	TRBD2	TRBV7-8	TRBJ2-1	CASSPLAGGPLNPFWVNEQFF	TGTGCCAGCAGCCCACTAGCGGGAGGGCCTCTAAACCCCTTTTGGGTTAATGAGCAGTTCTTC
15	.	TRBD2	TRBV6-5	TRBJ2-2	CASKGAGRQTGELFF	TGTGCCAGCAAAGGAGCGGGACGGCAAACCGGGGAGCTGTTTTTT
14	.	.	TRBV7-9	TRBJ1-2	CASSLDGGFYGYTF	TGTGCCAGCAGCTTGGACGGGGGGTTTTATGGCTACACCTTC
14	.	.	TRBV27	TRBJ1-1	CASGRRDRNTEAFF	TGTGCCAGCGGTCGCCGGGACCGAAACACTGAAGCTTTCTTT
14	.	TRBD1	TRBV29-1	TRBJ2-7	CSVTPGQGSYEQYF	TGCAGCGTTACCCCGGGACAGGGTTCCTACGAGCAGTACTTC
12	.	.	TRBV7-9	TRBJ2-3	CASSSGGDTQYF	TGTGCCAGCAGCTCGGGTGGGGATACGCAGTATTTT
19	.	.	TRBV28	TRBJ1-5	CASSLTWMRVGRGNQPQHF	TGTGCCAGCAGTTTAACGTGGATGAGGGTGGGTCGCGGAAATCAGCCCCAGCATTTT
13	.	.	TRBV7-6	TRBJ2-7	CASSPRSPYEQYF	TGTGCCAGCAGCCCCCGAAGCCCCTACGAGCAGTACTTC
16	.	TRBD2	TRBV7-2	TRBJ2-1	CASSLRPGLANNEQFF	TGTGCCAGCAGCTTACGCCCGGGACTAGCGAACAATGAGCAGTTCTTC
16	few	TRBD2	TRBV10-3	TRBJ2-1	CAIKGLAGGPYNEQFF	TGTGCCATCAAGGGGCTAGCGGGAGGCCCCTACAATGAGCAGTTCTTC
18	.	TRBD2	TRBV7-9	TRBJ2-2	CASSAHHRGLAGVGELFF	TGTGCCAGCAGCGCCCACCACCGAGGACTAGCGGGAGTCGGGGAGCTGTTTTTT
15	.	.	TRBV7-9	TRBJ1-2	CASSLGPVNPYGYTF	TGTGCCAGCAGCCTAGGGCCAGTGAACCCCTATGGCTACACCTTC
15	.	TRBD2	TRBV18	TRBJ2-1	CASSPPGGRTHEQFF	TGTGCCAGCTCACCACCGGGCGGGAGAACCCATGAGCAGTTCTTC
14	.	.	TRBV7-8	TRBJ1-1	CASSLDPVRTEAFF	TGTGCCAGCAGCTTAGATCCGGTGCGCACTGAAGCTTTCTTT
14	.	.	TRBV30	TRBJ1-2	CAWSGTYDHYGYTF	TGTGCCTGGAGTGGGACATACGATCACTATGGCTACACCTTC
16	.	TRBD2	TRBV5-6	TRBJ2-3	CASSSTSGSVGDTQYF	TGTGCCAGCAGCTCGACTAGCGGGAGTGTTGGCGATACGCAGTATTTT
15	.	TRBD1	TRBV5-1	TRBJ2-3	CASSRQGVRTDTQYF	TGCGCCAGCAGCCGACAGGGGGTACGGACAGATACGCAGTATTTT
13	.	.	TRBV11-3	TRBJ2-2	CASSGSWSGELFF	TGTGCCAGCAGCGGGAGTTGGAGTGGGGAGCTGTTTTTT
14	many	.	TRBV6-5	TRBJ1-1	CASSPSRDISEAFF	TGTGCCAGCAGCCCCTCCCGGGACATTAGTGAAGCTTTCTTT
19	few	TRBD1	TRBV19	TRBJ1-5	CASSSIRGTGGLSNQPQHF	TGTGCCAGTAGTTCGATTCGGGGGACAGGGGGCCTTAGCAATCAGCCCCAGCATTTT
17	.	.	TRBV4-2	TRBJ2-3	CASSQDPGEGGTDTQYF	TGTGCCAGCAGCCAAGATCCCGGGGAAGGAGGCACAGATACGCAGTATTTT
16	.	.	TRBV7-6	TRBJ1-3	CASSLGSPGWSNTIYF	TGTGCCAGCAGCTTAGGAAGTCCAGGGTGGTCCAACACCATATATTTT
15	.	.	TRBV4-3	TRBJ1-1	CASSQGIGRNTEAFF	TGCGCCAGCAGCCAAGGTATCGGAAGAAACACTGAAGCTTTCTTT
19	.	.	TRBV7-9	TRBJ2-3	CASSLSPRARREGTDTQYF	TGTGCCAGCAGCTTATCCCCCCGGGCTCGCAGGGAGGGCACAGATACGCAGTATTTT
14	once	TRBD2	TRBV6-1	TRBJ2-7	CASRAGTSGSLMYF	TGTGCCAGCAGGGCCGGGACTAGCGGATCCCTAATGTACTTC
15	.	.	TRBV27	TRBJ2-3	CASSLGLARVDTQYF	TGTGCCAGCAGTTTAGGCCTAGCAAGGGTAGATACGCAGTATTTT
14	.	TRBD1	TRBV28	TRBJ1-5	CASRGQGSNQPQHF	TGTGCCAGCCGGGGACAGGGGAGCAATCAGCCCCAGCATTTT
14	few	.	TRBV7-6	TRBJ2-7	CASSLGVSTYEQYF	TGTGCCAGCAGCTTAGGTGTCAGCACCTACGAGCAGTACTTC
15	.	.	TRBV13	TRBJ2-3	CASSPKSPGTDTQYF	TGTGCCAGCAGCCCCAAATCCCCGGGCACAGATACGCAGTATTTT
22	.	.	TRBV9	TRBJ2-3	CASSVAVRTHTAGGFHTDTQYF	TGTGCCAGCAGCGTAGCCGTCCGGACCCACACCGCTGGAGGGTTCCACACAGATACGCAGTATTTT
21	.	TRBD2	TRBV7-3	TRBJ2-7	CASSLGLSGRLAGVPGYEQYF	TGTGCCAGCAGCTTAGGTTTGTCGGGCCGGTTAGCGGGAGTCCCAGGCTACGAGCAGTACTTC
15	few	TRBD2	TRBV18	TRBJ2-3	CASSGLAGFTDTQYF	TGTGCCAGCTCAGGCCTAGCGGGATTTACAGATACGCAGTATTTT
18	.	.	TRBV5-1	TRBJ2-1	CASSLGLSRTLSYNEQFF	TGCGCCAGCAGCTTGGGTTTGTCTCGGACGCTTTCCTACAATGAGCAGTTCTTC